This T cell receptor (beta chain) was recovered during a study of cytomegalovirus exposure and HLA in healthy donors. The CDR3 totals 15 residues. The V segment lost 2 bases and the J segment 8 bases; nucleotides outside the gene matches: 8. Germline CDR1 is MNHEY and CDR2 is SMNVEV (reference sequence). Findings and caveats of the study: Per published reports, the classifier diagnosed cytomegalovirus status with high specificity and sensitivity. Earlier analysis looked at TCR beta V segments, and most were productive about 87% or about 30% of the time.

On this clone: Its antigen is as yet unknown.

The PCR made use of 60 Vbeta and 13 Jbeta primers. Authors' methods: An analysis performed later counted roughly 80 million unique TCR beta chains (roughly 11 million of them shared). Here immunoSEQ multiplex PCR was the method, and the copy in TCRdb shows in-frame clones only, minus some. V and J calls and clone size follow that table, whereas D and trimming were derived from the DNA. The sample holds 65,000 to 90,000 clones, about 70% seen once. The sequencing sample was made of PBMCs. V and J are TRBV27 and TRBJ1-4, with 7 bases lining up with TRBD1. This TCR derives from a man aged 40-49 years in good health and CMV-seronegative. The CDR3 sequence: CASSLGPRGREKLFF. Written as DNA, the CDR3 is TGTGCCAGCAGTTTAGGGCCCAGGGGGAGGGAAAAACTGTTTTTT.